Given below is one TCR beta chain in context. Its specificity is unknown. Germline V gene data show CDR1 as PRHDT and CDR2 as FYEKMQ (reference sequence). The CDR3 runs 13 residues. V was clipped by 7 bases and J by 6 bases, with 15 bases between them. This specimen comes from a study of cytomegalovirus exposure and HLA in healthy donors. Amplification used 60 Vbeta primers and 13 Jbeta primers. Produced via immunoSEQ multiplex PCR; TCRdb's table is partial and in-frame only. The sample has roughly 120,000 clones, over 75% seen once. General study points: For most TCR beta V segments, an earlier analysis put the productive rate at about 90% or about 30% of the time. On later analysis, the bulk of CMV-associated TCR beta chains appeared to be HLA-restricted. Sequencing probably produced one cluster of sequence variants that were highly shared.

The specimen sequenced was PBMCs. This sequence originates from a woman aged 18-29 years in good health and CMV-seronegative. The chain recombines TRBV13 with TRBJ1-1, with D possibly TRBD1 on 6 matching bases. CDR3 sequence: CASKIQGSPEAFF. The CDR3 nucleotides are TGTGCCAGCAAAATACAGGGAAGCCCTGAAGCTTTCTTT.